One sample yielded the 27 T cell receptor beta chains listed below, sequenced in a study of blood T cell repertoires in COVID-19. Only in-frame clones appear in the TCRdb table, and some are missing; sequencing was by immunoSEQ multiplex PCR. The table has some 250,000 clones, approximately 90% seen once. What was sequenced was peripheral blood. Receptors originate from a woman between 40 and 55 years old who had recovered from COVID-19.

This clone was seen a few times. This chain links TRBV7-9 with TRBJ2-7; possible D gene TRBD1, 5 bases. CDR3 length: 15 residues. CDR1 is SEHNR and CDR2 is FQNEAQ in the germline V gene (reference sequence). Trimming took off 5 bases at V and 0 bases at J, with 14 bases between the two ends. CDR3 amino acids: CASSGARASSYEQYF. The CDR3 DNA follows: TGTGCCAGCAGCGGGGCCCGGGCGAGCTCCTACGAGCAGTACTTC.

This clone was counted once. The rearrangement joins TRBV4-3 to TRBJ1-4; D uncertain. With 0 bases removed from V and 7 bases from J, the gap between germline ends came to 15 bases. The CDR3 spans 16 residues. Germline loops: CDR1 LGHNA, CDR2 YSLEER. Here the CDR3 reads CASSQDSWELGEKLFF. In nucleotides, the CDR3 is TGCGCCAGCAGCCAAGACTCGTGGGAGCTGGGTGAAAAACTGTTTTTT.

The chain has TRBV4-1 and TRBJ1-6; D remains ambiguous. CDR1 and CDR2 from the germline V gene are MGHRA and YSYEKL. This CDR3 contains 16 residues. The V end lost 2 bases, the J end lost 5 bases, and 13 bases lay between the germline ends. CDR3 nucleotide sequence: TGCGCCAGCAGCCAAAGTGCCGGGGTCAATAATTCACCCCTCCACTTT. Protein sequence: CASSQSAGVNNSPLHF.

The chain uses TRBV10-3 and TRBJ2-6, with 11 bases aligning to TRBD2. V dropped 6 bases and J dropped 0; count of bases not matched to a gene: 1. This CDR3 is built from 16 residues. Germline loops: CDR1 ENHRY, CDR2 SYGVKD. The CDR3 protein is CAIRGLADSGANVLTF. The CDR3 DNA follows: TGTGCCATCAGGGGACTAGCGGACTCTGGGGCCAACGTCCTGACTTTC.

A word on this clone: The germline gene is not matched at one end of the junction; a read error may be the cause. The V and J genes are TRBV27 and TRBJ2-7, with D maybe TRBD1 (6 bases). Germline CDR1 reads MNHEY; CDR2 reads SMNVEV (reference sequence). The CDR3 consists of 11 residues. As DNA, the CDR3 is TGTGCCAGCAGTGGGGGTTGGACAGCACTGTTC. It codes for CASSGGWTALF.

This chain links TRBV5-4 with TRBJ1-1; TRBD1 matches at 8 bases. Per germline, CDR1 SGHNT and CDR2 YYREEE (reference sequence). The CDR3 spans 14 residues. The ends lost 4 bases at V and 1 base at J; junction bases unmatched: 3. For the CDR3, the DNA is TGTGCCAGCAGCCTTCAGGGGGCGAACACTGAAGCTTTCTTT. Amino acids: CASSLQGANTEAFF.

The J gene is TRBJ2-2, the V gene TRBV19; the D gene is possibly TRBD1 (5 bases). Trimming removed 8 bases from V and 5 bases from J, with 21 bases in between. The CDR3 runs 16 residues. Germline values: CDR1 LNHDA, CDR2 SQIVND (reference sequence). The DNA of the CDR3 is TGTGCCAGTCGCTCGCCTGCCCAGGGATTAACCGGGGAGCTGTTTTTT. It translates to CASRSPAQGLTGELFF.

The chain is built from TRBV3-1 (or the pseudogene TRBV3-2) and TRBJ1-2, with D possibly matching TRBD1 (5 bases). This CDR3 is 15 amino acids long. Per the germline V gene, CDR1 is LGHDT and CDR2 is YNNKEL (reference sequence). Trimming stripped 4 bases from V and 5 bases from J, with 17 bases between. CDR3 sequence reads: CASSPGLGGGYGYTF. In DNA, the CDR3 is TGTGCCAGCAGCCCGGGCCTCGGGGGTGGGTATGGCTACACCTTC.

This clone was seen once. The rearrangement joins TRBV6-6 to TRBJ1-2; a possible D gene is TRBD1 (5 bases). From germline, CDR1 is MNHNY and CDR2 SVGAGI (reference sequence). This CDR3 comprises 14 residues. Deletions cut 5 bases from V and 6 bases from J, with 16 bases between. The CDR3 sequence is CASSTGRQGHGYTF. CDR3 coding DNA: TGTGCCAGCAGTACCGGGCGGCAGGGCCATGGCTACACCTTC.

This CDR3 is CASRIGGLAGSEQFF. Here the CDR3 DNA reads TGTGCCAGCCGGATAGGGGGACTAGCGGGGTCGGAGCAGTTCTTC. V and J are TRBV19 and TRBJ2-1; 13 positions match TRBD2. The V gene's germline CDR1 is LNHDA and CDR2 SQIVND (reference sequence). This CDR3 has 15 amino acids. V gave up 9 bases and J gave up 10 bases; unmatched junction bases: 12.

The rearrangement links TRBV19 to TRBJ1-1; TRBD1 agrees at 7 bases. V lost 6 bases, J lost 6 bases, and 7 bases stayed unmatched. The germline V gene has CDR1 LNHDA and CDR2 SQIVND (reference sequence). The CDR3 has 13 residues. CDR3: CASSQKQGSEAFF. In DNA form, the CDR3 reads TGTGCCAGTAGCCAAAAACAGGGGTCTGAAGCTTTCTTT.

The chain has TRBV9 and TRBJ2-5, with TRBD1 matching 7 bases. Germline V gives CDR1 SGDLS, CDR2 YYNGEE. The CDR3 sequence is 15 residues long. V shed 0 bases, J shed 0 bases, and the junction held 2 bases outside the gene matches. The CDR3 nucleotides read TGTGCCAGCAGCGTAGGAGGGACAGACCAAGAGACCCAGTACTTC. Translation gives CASSVGGTDQETQYF.

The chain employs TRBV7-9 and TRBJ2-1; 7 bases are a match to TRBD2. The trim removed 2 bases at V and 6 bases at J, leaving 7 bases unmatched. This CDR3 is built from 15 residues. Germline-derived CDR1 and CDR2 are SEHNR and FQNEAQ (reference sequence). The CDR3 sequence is CASSLPRGRGNEQFF. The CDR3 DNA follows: TGTGCCAGCAGCTTACCCCGGGGGAGGGGCAATGAGCAGTTCTTC.

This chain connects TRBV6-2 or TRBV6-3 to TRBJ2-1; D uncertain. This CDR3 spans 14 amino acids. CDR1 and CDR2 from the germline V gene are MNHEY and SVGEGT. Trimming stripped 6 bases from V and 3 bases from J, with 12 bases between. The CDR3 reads CASSLVPSYNEQFF. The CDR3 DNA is TGTGCCAGCAGCCTGGTCCCCAGCTACAATGAGCAGTTCTTC.

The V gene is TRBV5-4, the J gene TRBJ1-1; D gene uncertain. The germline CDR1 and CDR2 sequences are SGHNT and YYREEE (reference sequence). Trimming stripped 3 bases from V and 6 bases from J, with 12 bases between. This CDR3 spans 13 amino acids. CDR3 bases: TGTGCCAGCAGCTGGGCAGGCACGGCTGAAGCTTTCTTT. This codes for CASSWAGTAEAFF.

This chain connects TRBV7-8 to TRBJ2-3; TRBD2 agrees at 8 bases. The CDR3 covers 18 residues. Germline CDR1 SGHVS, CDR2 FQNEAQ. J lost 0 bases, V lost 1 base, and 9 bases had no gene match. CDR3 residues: CASSLEGPSGGSTDTQYF. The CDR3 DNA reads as TGTGCCAGCAGCTTAGAGGGCCCGAGCGGGGGCAGCACAGATACGCAGTATTTT.

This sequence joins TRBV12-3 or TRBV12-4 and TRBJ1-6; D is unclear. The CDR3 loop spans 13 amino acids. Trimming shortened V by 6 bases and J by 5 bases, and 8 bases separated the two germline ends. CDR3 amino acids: CASSRVNNSPLHF. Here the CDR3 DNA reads TGTGCCAGCAGCCGGGTCAATAATTCACCCCTCCACTTT.

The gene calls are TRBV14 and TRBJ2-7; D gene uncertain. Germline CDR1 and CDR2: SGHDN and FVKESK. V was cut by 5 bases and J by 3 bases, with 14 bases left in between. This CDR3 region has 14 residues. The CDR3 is CASSAQPISYEQYF. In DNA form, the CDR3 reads TGTGCCAGCAGCGCACAACCGATCAGCTACGAGCAGTACTTC.

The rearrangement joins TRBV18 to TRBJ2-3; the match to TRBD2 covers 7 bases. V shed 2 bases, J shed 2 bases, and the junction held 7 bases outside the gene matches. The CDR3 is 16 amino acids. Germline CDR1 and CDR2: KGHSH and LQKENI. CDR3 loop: CASSPEASGSTDTQYF. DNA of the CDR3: TGTGCCAGCTCACCAGAGGCTAGCGGCTCCACAGATACGCAGTATTTT.

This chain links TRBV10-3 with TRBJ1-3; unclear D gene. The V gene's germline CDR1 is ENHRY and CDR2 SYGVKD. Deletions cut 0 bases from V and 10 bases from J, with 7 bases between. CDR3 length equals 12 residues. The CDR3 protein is CAISESGETIYF. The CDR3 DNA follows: TGTGCCATCAGTGAGTCGGGAGAGACCATATATTTT.

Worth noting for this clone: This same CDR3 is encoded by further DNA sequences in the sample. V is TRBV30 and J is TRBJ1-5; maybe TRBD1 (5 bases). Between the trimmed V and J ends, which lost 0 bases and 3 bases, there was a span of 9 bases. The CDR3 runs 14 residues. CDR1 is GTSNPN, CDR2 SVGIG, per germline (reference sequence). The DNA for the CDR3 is TGTGCCTGGAGTGTTGGGGCCCCCAATCAGCCCCAGCATTTT. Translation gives CAWSVGAPNQPQHF.

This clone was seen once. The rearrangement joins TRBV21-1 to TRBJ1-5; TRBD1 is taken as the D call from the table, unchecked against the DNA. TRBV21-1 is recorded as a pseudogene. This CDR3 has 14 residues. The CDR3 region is CASGGTGDDQPQHF. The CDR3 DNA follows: TGTGCCAGCGGGGGGACAGGGGACGATCAGCCCCAGCATTTT.

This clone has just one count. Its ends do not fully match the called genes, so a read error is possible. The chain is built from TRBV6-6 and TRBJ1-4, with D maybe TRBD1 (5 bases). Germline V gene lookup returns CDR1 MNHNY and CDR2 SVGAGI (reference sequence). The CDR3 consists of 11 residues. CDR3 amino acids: CACRQNEKLFF. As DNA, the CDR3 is TGTGCCTGCAGACAGAATGAAAAACTGTTTTTT.

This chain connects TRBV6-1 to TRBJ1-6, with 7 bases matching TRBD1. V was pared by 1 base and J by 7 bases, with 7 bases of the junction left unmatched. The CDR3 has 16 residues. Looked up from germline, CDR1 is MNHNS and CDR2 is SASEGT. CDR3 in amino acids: CASSEVMAGGNSPLHF. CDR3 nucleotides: TGTGCCAGCAGTGAAGTAATGGCAGGGGGGAATTCACCCCTCCACTTT.

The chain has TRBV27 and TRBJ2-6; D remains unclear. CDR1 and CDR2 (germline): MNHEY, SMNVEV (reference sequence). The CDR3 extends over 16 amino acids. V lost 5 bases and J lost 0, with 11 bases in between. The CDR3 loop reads CASSPRVYSGANVLTF. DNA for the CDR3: TGTGCCAGCAGTCCCCGGGTCTACTCTGGGGCCAACGTCCTGACTTTC.

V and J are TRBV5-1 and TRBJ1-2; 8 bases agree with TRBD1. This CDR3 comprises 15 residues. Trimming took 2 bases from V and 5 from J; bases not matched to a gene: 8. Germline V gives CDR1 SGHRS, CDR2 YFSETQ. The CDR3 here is CASSFGQGARYGYTF. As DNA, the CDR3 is TGCGCCAGCAGCTTTGGGCAGGGGGCGAGGTATGGCTACACCTTC.

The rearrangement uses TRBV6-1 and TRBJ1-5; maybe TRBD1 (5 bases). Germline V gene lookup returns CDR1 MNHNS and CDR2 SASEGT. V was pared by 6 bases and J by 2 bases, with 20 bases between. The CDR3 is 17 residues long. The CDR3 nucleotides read TGTGCCAGCAGGGAACACAGTCGGGGGGGTGGCAATCAGCCCCAGCATTTT. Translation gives CASREHSRGGGNQPQHF.